This record looks at one TCR beta chain sequence and its context. Its antigen is not identified. These data belong to a study of monozygotic twins with inflammatory bowel disease. Blood, roughly 2.7 ml, was drawn per donor. Germline CDR1 reads MDHEN; CDR2 reads SYDVKM. The CDR3 has 13 residues. cDNA was produced in eight separate reactions per sample. TCRdb reworked the 5' RACE reads into one entry per CDR3 protein, no DNA. Its clone listing holds 350,000 to 400,000 distinct CDR3 sequences. Study results and limitations: Patients got different immunosuppressive treatments, which may have made their repertoires more variable. Clonotype overlap with others was lower in IBD patients than in healthy twins, a difference that was greatest with disease activity.

The chain has TRBV28 and TRBJ2-5; TCRdb designates TRBD1, a call that cannot be tested without DNA. The TCR was taken from a human donor with ulcerative colitis or Crohn's disease, or a healthy co-twin of an affected twin (not recorded which). Sequencing was done on a sample of blood. This CDR3 is CASRAGARETQYF.